This TCR beta chain was captured by sequencing in a study of human T cells and chemical hapten exposure. Study-level information: Across the whole study, which lasted roughly 24 weeks, patients were given diphenylcyclopropenone on the scalp once a week.

Germline V CDR1 and CDR2: SGHRS, YFSETQ. The CDR3 spans 13 residues. The trim removed 2 bases at V and 5 bases at J, leaving 4 bases unmatched. This clonotype appeared many times. As to time point: patch test 2, 6 weeks after DPC sensitization. Regarding treatment: therapeutic diphenylcyclopropenone sensitization with weekly scalp DPC. Alopecia patients, 18 to 70 years old and DPC-suitable, served as donors. TCRdb re-derived calls from the RACE reads in MiXCR, one entry per CDR3 protein. Of about 43,000 distinct CDR3 sequences in the sample, around 3% are singletons; the top ten hold about 6.7%. Sequenced here: whole blood, sampled in connection with sensitization to the hapten diphenylcyclopropenone (DPC). The sequence came from a man aged 35 to 55 with alopecia areata. Some clones in this sample may be carry-over from other donors' samples. The chain couples TRBV5-1 to TRBJ2-7; TRBD2 agrees at 7 bases. This CDR3 is CASSFSGGNEQYF. CDR3 bases: TGCGCCAGCAGCTTTTCGGGAGGTAACGAGCAGTACTTC.